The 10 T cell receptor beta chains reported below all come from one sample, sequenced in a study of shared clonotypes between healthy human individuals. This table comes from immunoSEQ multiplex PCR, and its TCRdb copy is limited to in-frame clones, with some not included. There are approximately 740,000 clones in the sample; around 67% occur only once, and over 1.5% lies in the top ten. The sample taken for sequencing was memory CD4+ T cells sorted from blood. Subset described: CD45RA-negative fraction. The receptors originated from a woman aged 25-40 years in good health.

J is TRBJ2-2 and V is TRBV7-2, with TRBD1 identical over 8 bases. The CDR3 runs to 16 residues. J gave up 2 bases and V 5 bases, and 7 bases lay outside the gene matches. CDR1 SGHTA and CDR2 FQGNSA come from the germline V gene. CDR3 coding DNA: TGTGCCAGCAGCGCCCGGACAGGGCAAAACACCGGGGAGCTGTTTTTT. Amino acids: CASSARTGQNTGELFF. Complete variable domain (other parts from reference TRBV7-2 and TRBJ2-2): GAGVSQSPSNKVTEKGKDVELRCDPISGHTALYWYRQSLGQGLEFLIYFQGNSAPDKSGLPSDRFSAERTGGSVSTLTIQRTQQEDSAVYLCASSARTGQNTGELFFGEGSRLTVL.

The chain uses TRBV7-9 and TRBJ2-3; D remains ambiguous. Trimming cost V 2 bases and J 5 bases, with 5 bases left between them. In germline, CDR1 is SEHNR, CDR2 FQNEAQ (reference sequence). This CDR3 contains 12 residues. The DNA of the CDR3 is TGTGCCAGCAGCTTAATTCTAGATACGCAGTATTTT. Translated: CASSLILDTQYF.

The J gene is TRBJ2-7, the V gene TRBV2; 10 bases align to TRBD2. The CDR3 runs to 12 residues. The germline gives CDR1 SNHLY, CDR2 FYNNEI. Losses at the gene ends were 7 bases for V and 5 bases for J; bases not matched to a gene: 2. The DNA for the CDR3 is TGTGCCAGCACCCTAGCGGGAGACGAGCAGTACTTC. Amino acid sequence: CASTLAGDEQYF.

As DNA, the CDR3 is TGTGCCAGCTCACCACGATCCGGGACAGGGGTGGAGACCCAGTACTTC. It encodes CASSPRSGTGVETQYF. V is TRBV18 and J is TRBJ2-5; TRBD1 agrees at 10 bases. CDR3 length: 16 residues. Trimming at V came to 1 base and at J to 5 bases, leaving 7 bases not matched to a gene. The germline gives CDR1 KGHSH, CDR2 LQKENI.

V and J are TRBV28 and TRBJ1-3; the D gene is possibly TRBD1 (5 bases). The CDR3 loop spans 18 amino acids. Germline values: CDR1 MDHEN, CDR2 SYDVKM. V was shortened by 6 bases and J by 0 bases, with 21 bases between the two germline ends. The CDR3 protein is CASSLRGAAALSGNTIYF. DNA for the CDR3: TGTGCCAGCAGCCTGCGCGGGGCAGCCGCCCTCTCTGGAAACACCATATATTTT.

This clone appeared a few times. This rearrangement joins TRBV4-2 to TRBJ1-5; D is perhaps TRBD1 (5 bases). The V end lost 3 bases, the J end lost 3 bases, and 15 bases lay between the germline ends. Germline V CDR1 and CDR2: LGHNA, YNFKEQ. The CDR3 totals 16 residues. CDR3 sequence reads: CASSHRTGDYNQPQHF. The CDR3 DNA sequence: TGTGCCAGCAGCCACCGAACAGGAGATTACAATCAGCCCCAGCATTTT.

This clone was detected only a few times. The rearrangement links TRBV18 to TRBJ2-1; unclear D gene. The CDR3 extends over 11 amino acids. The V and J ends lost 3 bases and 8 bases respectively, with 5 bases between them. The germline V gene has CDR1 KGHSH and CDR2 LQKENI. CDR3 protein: CASSPKDEQFF. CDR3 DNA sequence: TGTGCCAGCTCACCTAAGGATGAGCAGTTCTTC.

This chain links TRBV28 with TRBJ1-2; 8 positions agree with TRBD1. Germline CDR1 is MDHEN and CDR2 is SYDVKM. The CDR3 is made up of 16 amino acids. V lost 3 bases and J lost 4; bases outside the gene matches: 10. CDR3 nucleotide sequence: TGTGCCAGCAGTTTCTCGGATCGGACAGGGATCTATGGCTACACCTTC. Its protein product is CASSFSDRTGIYGYTF.

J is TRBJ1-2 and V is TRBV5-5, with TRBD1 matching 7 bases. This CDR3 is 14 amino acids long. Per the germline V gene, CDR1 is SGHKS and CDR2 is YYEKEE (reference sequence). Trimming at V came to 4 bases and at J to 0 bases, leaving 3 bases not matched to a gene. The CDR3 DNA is TGTGCCAGCAGCAACAGGGGAGCTAACTATGGCTACACCTTC. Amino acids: CASSNRGANYGYTF. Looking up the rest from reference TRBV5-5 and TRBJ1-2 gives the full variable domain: DAGVTQSPTHLIKTRGQQVTLRCSPISGHKSVSWYQQVLGQGPQFIFQYYEKEERGRGNFPDRFSARQFPNYSSELNVNALLLGDSALYLCASSNRGANYGYTFGSGTRLTVV.

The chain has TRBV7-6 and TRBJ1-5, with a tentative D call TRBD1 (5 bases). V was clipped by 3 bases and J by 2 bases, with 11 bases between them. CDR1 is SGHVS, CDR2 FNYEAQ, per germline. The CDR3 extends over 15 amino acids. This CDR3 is CASSLGGLGNQPQHF. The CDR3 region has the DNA TGTGCCAGCAGCTTGGGGGGGTTGGGCAATCAGCCCCAGCATTTT.